Below are 10 T cell receptor beta chains sequenced from a single sample in a study of regulatory T cells in long-lasting Graves disease. Library construction for TCR beta used iRepertoire HTBI primers and Arm-PCR of CDR3 regions. TCRdb itself ran the multiplex PCR reads through MiXCR, one entry per CDR3 protein. In the table there are about 540,000 distinct CDR3 sequences, less than 15% of which are singletons. Time point: newly diagnosed GD, antithyroid drugs for less than 3 months. PBMC-derived RNA was used for the TCR library. The sample was also reused in another study, on T cells in Graves' hyperthyroidism and ophthalmopathy.

Sequencing was performed on peripheral blood mononuclear cells (PBMCs), taken at new diagnosis, from a patient treated with antithyroid drugs. These TCRs come from a man aged 25-40 years with Graves disease.

The table lists this clonotype with many counts. The chain links TRBV6-2 or TRBV6-3 to TRBJ2-1, with TRBD2 matching over 10 bases. Losses at the gene ends were 0 bases for V and 9 bases for J; bases not matched to a gene: 8. The germline CDR1 and CDR2 sequences are MNHEY and SVGEGT. This CDR3 spans 16 amino acids. CDR3 nucleotides: TGTGCCAGCAGTTACTCGATTCTAGCGGGAGAGTTTGAGCAGTTCTTC. This gives the protein CASSYSILAGEFEQFF.

The chain employs TRBV19 and TRBJ2-5; 10 positions agree with TRBD1. Germline assignment: CDR1 LNHDA and CDR2 SQIVND (reference sequence). The CDR3 consists of 15 residues. Trimming removed 4 bases from V and 8 bases from J; junction bases left unmatched: 10. This chain's CDR3 is CASSRDRGDGRTQYF. The CDR3 region has the DNA TGTGCCAGTAGTAGGGACAGGGGAGACGGGAGAACCCAGTACTTC.

This clonotype was detected only a few times. The gene calls are TRBV7-9 and TRBJ1-4, with 8 bases aligning to TRBD1. Germline V gene sequence: CDR1 SEHNR, CDR2 FQNEAQ (reference sequence). The CDR3 runs to 13 residues. Trimming cost V 11 bases and J 7 bases; bases outside gene matches: 9. CDR3 sequence reads: CAGQGLGPEKLFF. The CDR3 region has the DNA TGTGCCGGACAGGGCTTGGGACCTGAAAAACTGTTTTTT.

In its sample, this clonotype was seen many times. The chain combines TRBV20-1 with TRBJ2-1; TRBD2 might be the D (6 bases). CDR1 DFQATT and CDR2 SNEGSKA come from the germline V gene (reference sequence). Between the trimmed V and J ends, which lost 5 bases and 4 bases, there was a span of 12 bases. The CDR3 consists of 13 residues. The CDR3 DNA sequence: TGCAGTGCTTTAGCGGCCTTATACAATGAGCAGTTCTTC. This encodes CSALAALYNEQFF.

This clonotype was detected many times. The gene calls are TRBV6-1 and TRBJ2-7; D is undetermined. V lost 7 bases, J lost 2 bases, and 18 bases lay in between. The germline gives CDR1 MNHNS, CDR2 SASEGT. The CDR3 covers 15 residues. The CDR3: CASTGRAGGTYEQYF. The CDR3 nucleotides are TGTGCCAGCACCGGAAGGGCAGGTGGGACCTACGAGCAGTACTTC.

This clonotype was picked up a small number of times. One end of the junction does not line up with germline, which may come from a read error. The V call is TRBV29-1, the J call TRBJ2-7, with TRBD1 matching over 8 bases. The germline CDR1 and CDR2 sequences are SQVTM and ANQGSEA. The CDR3 contains 13 residues. As DNA, the CDR3 is TGCAGCGTCCGGACAGGGAGCTCCCACGAGCAGTACTTC. It yields the protein CSVRTGSSHEQYF.

Worth noting for this clonotype: This clone may be a read error of a much larger clone one base away. The chain joins TRBV7-8 to TRBJ2-4, with D unresolved. Looked up from germline, CDR1 is SGHVS and CDR2 is FQNEAQ. The CDR3 covers 13 residues. CDR3 nucleotide sequence: TGTGCCAGCAGCCCCGTCGCCAAAAACATTCGGTACTTC. Residues: CASSPVAKNIRYF.

Ten or more counts support this clonotype. The V gene is TRBV29-1, the J gene TRBJ2-7; 7 nucleotides match TRBD2. There are 13 residues in the CDR3. Germline trimming cut 3 bases from V and 3 bases from J; bases unmatched to any gene: 5. Germline V gives CDR1 SQVTM, CDR2 ANQGSEA. CDR3 DNA sequence: TGCAGCGTTGAGCGGGAGAAAGACTACGAGCAGTACTTC. It specifies CSVEREKDYEQYF.

This clonotype turned up a few times. This chain links TRBV10-3 with TRBJ2-7; tentative D call: TRBD2 (6 bases). The germline CDR1 and CDR2 sequences are ENHRY and SYGVKD. V dropped 4 bases and J dropped 5 bases, with 18 bases sitting between them. This CDR3 comprises 15 residues. The CDR3 sequence: CAISGSGGLRNEQYF. The CDR3 DNA is TGTGCCATCAGTGGGTCCGGGGGTCTACGGAACGAGCAGTACTTC.

This clonotype appeared a few times. V is TRBV29-1 and J is TRBJ2-1; a possible D gene is TRBD2 (6 bases). The V end was cut by 6 bases, the J end by 7 bases, with 25 bases between. The CDR3 consists of 16 residues. The germline V gene encodes CDR1 SQVTM and CDR2 ANQGSEA. The CDR3 region is CSVRAAGTPRANEQFF. DNA for the CDR3: TGCAGCGTCCGGGCGGCGGGGACCCCGAGGGCGAATGAGCAGTTCTTC.